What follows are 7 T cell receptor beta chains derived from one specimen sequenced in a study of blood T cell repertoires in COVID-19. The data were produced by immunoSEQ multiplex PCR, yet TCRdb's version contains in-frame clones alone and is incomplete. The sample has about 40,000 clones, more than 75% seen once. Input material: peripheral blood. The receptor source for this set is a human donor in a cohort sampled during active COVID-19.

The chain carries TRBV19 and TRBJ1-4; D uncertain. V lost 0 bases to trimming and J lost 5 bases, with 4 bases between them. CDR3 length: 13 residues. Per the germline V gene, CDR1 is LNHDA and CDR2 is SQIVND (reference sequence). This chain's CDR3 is CASSIERNEKLFF. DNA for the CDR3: TGTGCCAGTAGTATAGAACGGAATGAAAAACTGTTTTTT.

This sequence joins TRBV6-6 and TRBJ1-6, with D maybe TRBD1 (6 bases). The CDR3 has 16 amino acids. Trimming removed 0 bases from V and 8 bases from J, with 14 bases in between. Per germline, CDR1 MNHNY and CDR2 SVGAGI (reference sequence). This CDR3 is CASSYSRPRGDSPLHF. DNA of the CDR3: TGTGCCAGCAGTTACTCGAGGCCCAGGGGTGATTCACCCCTCCACTTT.

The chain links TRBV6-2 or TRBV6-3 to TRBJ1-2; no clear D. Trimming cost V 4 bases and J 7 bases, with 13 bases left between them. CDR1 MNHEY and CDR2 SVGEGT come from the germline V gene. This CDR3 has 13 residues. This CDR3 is CASSFTVPGGYTF. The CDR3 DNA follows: TGTGCCAGCAGTTTCACAGTACCTGGTGGCTACACCTTC.

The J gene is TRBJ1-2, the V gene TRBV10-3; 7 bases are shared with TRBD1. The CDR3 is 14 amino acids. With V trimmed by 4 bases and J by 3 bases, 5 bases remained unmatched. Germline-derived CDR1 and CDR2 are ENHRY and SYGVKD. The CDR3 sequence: CAISGAGGDYGYTF. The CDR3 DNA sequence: TGTGCCATCAGTGGGGCAGGGGGAGACTATGGCTACACCTTC.

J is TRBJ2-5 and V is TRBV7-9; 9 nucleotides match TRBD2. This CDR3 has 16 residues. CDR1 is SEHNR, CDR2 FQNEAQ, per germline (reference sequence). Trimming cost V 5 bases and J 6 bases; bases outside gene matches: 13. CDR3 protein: CASSTGWASGAQTQYF. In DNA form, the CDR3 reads TGTGCCAGCAGCACAGGGTGGGCTAGCGGGGCTCAGACCCAGTACTTC.

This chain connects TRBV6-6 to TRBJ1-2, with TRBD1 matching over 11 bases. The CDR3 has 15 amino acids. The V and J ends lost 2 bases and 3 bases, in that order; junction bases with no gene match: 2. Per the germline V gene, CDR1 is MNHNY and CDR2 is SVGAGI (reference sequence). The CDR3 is CASSYPGQGDYGYTF. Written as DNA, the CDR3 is TGTGCCAGCAGTTACCCGGGACAGGGGGACTATGGCTACACCTTC.

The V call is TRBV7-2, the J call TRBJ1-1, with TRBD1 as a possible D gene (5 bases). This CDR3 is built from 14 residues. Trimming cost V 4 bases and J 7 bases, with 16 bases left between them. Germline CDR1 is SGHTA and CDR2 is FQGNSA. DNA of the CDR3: TGTGCCAGCAGCTCCACTAACGGGGGGGTTGAAGCTTTCTTT. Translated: CASSSTNGGVEAFF.